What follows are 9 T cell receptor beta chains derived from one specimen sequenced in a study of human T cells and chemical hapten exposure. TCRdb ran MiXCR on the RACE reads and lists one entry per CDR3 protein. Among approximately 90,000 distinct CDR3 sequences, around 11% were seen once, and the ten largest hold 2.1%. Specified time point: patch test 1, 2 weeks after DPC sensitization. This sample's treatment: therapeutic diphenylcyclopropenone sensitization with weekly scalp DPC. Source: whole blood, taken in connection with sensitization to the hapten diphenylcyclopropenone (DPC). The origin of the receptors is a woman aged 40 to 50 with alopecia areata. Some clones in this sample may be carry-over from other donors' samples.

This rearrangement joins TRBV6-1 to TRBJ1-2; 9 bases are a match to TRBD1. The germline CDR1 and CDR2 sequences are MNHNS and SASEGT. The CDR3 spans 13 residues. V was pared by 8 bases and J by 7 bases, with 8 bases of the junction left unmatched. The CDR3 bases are TGTGCCAGCGCCTCCCGGACAGGGGTTGGCTACACCTTC. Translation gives CASASRTGVGYTF.

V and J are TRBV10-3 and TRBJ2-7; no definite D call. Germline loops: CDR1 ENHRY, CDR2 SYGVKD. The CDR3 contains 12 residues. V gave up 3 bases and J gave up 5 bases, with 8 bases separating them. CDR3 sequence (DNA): TGTGCCATCAGTGACCCAGTGGACGAGCAGTACTTC. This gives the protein CAISDPVDEQYF.

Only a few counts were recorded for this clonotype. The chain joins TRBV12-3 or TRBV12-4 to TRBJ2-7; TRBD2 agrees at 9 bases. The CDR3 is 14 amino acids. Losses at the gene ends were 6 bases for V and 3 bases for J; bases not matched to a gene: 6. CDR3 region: CASSQSSGSYEQYF. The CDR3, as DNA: TGTGCCAGCAGCCAAAGTAGCGGGAGCTACGAGCAGTACTTC.

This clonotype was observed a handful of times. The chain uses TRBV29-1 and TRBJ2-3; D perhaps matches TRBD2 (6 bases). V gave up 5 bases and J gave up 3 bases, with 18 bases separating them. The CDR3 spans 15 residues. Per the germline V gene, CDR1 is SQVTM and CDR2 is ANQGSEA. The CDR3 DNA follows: TGCAGCGTTATACCCGGGGGAACGGGGACAGATACGCAGTATTTT. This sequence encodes CSVIPGGTGTDTQYF.

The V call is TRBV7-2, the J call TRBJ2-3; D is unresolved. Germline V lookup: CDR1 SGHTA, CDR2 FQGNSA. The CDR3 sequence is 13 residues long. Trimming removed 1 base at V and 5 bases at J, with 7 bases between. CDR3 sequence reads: CASSLDSQDTQYF. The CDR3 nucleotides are TGTGCCAGCAGCTTAGACTCTCAAGATACGCAGTATTTT.

In DNA, the CDR3 is TGCAGCGTTGTGACTGGGGCCAACGTCCTGACTTTC. Amino acid sequence: CSVVTGANVLTF. The rearrangement joins TRBV29-1 to TRBJ2-6; no clear D gene. Trimming took off 4 bases at V and 2 bases at J, with 3 bases between the two ends. The CDR3 totals 12 residues. Germline values: CDR1 SQVTM, CDR2 ANQGSEA.

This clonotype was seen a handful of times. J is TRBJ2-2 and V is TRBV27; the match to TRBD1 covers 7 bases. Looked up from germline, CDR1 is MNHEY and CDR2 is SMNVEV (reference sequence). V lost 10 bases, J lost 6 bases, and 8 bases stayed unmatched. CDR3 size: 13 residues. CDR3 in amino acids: CATQGVGAGELFF. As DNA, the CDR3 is TGTGCCACCCAGGGGGTGGGGGCCGGGGAGCTGTTTTTT.

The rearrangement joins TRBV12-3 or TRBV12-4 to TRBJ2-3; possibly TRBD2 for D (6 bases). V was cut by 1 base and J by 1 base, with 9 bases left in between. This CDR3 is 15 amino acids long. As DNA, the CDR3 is TGTGCCAGCAGTTTAGGCCCGGGAGGCACAGATACGCAGTATTTT. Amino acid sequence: CASSLGPGGTDTQYF.

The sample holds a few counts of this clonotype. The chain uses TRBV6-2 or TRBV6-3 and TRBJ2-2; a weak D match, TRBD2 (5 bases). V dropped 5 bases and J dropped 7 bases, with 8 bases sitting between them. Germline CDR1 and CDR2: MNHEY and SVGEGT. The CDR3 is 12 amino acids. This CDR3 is CASSRGIGELFF. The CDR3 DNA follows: TGTGCCAGCAGTCGGGGAATCGGGGAGCTGTTTTTT.